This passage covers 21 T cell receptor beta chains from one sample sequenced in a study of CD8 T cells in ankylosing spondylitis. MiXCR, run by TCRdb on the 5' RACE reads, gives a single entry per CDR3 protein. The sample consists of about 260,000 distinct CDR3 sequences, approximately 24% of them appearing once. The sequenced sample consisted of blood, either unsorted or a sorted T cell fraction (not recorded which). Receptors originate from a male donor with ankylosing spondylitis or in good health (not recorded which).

The CDR3 region is CASSDTNQPQHF. CDR3 coding DNA: TGCGCCAGCAGTGATACAAATCAGCCCCAGCATTTT. The V call is TRBV10-1, the J call TRBJ1-5; D ambiguous. The CDR3 totals 12 residues. Trimming shortened V by 3 bases and J by 4 bases, and 4 bases separated the two germline ends. In germline, CDR1 is WNHNN, CDR2 SYGVQD (reference sequence).

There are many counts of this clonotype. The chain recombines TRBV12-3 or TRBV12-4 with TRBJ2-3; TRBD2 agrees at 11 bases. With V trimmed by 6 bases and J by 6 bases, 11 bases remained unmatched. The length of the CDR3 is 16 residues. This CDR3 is CASSPSSGGAWDTQYF. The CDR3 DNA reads TGTGCCAGCAGCCCTAGTAGCGGGGGGGCGTGGGATACGCAGTATTTT.

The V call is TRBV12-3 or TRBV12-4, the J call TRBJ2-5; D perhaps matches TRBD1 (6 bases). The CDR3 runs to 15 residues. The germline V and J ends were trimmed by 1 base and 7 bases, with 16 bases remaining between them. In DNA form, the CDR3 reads TGTGCCAGCAGTTTAGAGGGCTGGGACATCACGACCCAGTACTTC. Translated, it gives CASSLEGWDITTQYF.

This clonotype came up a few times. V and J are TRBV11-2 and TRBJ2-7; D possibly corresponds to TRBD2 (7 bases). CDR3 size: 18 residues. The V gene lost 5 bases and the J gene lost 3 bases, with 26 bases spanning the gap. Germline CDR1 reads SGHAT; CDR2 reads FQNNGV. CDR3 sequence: CASSRTVGGPGMYYEQYF. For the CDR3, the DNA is TGTGCCAGCAGCCGTACCGTCGGGGGGCCCGGAATGTACTACGAGCAGTACTTC.

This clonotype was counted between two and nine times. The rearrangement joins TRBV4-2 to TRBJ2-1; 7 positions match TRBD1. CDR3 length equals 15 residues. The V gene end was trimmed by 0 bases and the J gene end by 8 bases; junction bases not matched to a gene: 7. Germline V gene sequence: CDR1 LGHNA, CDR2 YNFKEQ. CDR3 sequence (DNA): TGTGCCAGCAGCCAAGATGACAGGGTTAATGATGAGCAGTTCTTC. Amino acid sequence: CASSQDDRVNDEQFF.

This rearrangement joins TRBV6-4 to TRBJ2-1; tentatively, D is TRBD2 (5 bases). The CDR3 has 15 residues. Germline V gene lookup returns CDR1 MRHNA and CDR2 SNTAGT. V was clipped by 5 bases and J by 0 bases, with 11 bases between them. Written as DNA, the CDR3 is TGTGCCAGCAGTTGGGTAGGGAGCTCCTACAATGAGCAGTTCTTC. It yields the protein CASSWVGSSYNEQFF.

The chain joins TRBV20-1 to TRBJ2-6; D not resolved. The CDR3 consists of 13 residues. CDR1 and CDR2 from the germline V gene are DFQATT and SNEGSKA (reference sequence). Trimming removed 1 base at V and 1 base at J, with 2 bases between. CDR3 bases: TGCAGTGCTAGAGCATCTGGGGCCAACGTCCTGACTTTC. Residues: CSARASGANVLTF.

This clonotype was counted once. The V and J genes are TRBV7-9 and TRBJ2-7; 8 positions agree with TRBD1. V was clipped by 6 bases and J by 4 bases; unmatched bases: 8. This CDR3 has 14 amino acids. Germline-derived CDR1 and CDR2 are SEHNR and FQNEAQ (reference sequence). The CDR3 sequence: CASSSTGEIYEQYF. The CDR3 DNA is TGTGCCAGCAGTTCGACAGGGGAGATATACGAGCAGTACTTC.

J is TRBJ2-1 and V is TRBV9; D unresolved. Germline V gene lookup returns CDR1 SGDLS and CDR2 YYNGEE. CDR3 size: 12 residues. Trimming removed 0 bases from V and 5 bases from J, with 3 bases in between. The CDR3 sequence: CASSVENNEQFF. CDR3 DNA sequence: TGTGCCAGCAGCGTAGAGAACAATGAGCAGTTCTTC.

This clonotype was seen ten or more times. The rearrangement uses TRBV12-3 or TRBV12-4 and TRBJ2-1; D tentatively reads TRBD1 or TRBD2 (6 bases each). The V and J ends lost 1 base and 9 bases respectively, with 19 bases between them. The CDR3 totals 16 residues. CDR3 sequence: CASSLGLGGQKGEQFF. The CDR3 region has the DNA TGTGCCAGCAGTTTAGGTTTGGGGGGCCAAAAAGGTGAGCAGTTCTTC.

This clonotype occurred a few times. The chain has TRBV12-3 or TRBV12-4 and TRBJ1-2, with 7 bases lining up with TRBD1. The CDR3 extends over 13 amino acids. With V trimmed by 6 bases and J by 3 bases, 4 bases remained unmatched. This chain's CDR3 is CASRQDRDYGYTF. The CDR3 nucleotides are TGTGCCAGCAGACAAGACAGGGACTATGGCTACACCTTC.

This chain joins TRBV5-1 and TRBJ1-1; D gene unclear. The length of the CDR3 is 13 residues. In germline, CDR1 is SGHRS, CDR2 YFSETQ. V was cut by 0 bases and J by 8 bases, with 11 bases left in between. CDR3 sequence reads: CASSLGLRTEAFF. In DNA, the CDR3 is TGCGCCAGCAGCTTGGGGTTGCGGACCGAAGCTTTCTTT.

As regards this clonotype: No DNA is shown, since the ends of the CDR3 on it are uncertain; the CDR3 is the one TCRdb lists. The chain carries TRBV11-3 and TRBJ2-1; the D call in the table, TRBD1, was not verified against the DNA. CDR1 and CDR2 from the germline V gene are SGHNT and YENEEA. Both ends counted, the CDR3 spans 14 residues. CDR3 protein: CASSLVGMGAERFF.

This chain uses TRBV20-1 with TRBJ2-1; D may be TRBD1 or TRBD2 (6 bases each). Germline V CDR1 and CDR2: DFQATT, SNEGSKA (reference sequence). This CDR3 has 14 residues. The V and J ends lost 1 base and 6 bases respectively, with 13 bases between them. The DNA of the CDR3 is TGCAGTGCTAGAGGGGGGCGGGACTTCAATGAGCAGTTCTTC. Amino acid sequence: CSARGGRDFNEQFF.

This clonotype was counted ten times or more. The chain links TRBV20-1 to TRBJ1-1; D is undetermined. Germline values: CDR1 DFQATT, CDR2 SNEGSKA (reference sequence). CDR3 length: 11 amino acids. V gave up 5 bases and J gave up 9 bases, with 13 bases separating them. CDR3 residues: CSASRTVQAFF. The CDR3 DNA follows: TGCAGTGCTTCTAGAACAGTACAAGCTTTCTTT.

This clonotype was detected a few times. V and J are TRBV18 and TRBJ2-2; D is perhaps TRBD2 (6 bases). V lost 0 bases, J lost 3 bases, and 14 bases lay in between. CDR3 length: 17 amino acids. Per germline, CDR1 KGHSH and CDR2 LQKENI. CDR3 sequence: CASSPPYGGQDTGELFF. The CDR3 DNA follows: TGTGCCAGCTCACCACCGTACGGGGGTCAGGACACCGGGGAGCTGTTTTTT.

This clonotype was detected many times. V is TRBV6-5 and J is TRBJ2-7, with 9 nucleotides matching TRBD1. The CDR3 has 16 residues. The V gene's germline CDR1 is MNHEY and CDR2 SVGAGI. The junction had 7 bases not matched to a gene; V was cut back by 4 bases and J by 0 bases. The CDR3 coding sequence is TGTGCCAGCAGTTGGCCCGACAGGGGGGTCTCCTACGAGCAGTACTTC. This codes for CASSWPDRGVSYEQYF.

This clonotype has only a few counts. CDR3: CSATKPGQGNEQYF. CDR3 bases: TGCAGTGCTACGAAACCGGGACAGGGAAACGAGCAGTACTTC. The chain is built from TRBV20-1 and TRBJ2-7, with 9 positions matching TRBD1. This CDR3 contains 14 residues. With V trimmed by 4 bases and J by 5 bases, 9 bases remained unmatched. Germline V gives CDR1 DFQATT, CDR2 SNEGSKA (reference sequence).

The CDR3 loop reads CASSARDQPQHF. The DNA for the CDR3 is TGTGCCAGCAGCGCCAGGGATCAGCCCCAGCATTTT. The V and J genes are TRBV7-2 and TRBJ1-5, with a tentative D call TRBD1 (5 bases). The CDR3 has 12 residues. Trimming took 5 bases from V and 5 from J, leaving 7 bases between them. Germline V CDR1 and CDR2: SGHTA, FQGNSA.

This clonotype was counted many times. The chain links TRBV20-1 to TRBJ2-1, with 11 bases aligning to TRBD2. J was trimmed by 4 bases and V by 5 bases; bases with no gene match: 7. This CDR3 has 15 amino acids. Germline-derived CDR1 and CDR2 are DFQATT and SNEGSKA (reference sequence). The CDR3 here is CSAVAGLADYNEQFF. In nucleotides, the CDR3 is TGCAGTGCTGTTGCGGGACTAGCGGATTACAATGAGCAGTTCTTC.

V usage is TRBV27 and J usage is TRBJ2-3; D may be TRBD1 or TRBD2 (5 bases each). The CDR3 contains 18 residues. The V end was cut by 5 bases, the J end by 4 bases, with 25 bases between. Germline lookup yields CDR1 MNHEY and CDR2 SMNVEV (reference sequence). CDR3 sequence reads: CASSQPGVRGPRADTQYF. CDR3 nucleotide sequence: TGTGCCAGCAGTCAACCGGGCGTCCGGGGCCCGAGGGCAGATACGCAGTATTTT.